The 10 T cell receptor beta chains given below trace back to one sample, sequenced in a study of response to subunit inactivated influenza vaccine. MiXCR was run by TCRdb on the RT-PCR reads, yielding one entry per CDR3 protein. The data contain a few hundred thousand distinct CDR3 sequences, 14% of them singletons. The input for sequencing was PBMCs from blood, taken about 11 days after vaccination. These receptors were collected from a man aged 45-60 years who received an inactivated influenza vaccine.

This chain joins TRBV2 and TRBJ1-5; 8 bases agree with TRBD1. Germline CDR1 SNHLY, CDR2 FYNNEI. This CDR3 is 14 amino acids long. V lost 8 bases and J lost 4; bases outside the gene matches: 7. The CDR3 bases are TGTGCCAGCGGCCTCCGGACAGGGAATCAGCCCCAGCATTTT. It specifies CASGLRTGNQPQHF.

V is TRBV5-1 and J is TRBJ2-2; D is unresolved. The CDR3 is made up of 16 amino acids. V was shortened by 2 bases and J by 1 base, with 12 bases between the two germline ends. The germline V gene encodes CDR1 SGHRS and CDR2 YFSETQ. DNA of the CDR3: TGCGCCAGCAGCTTTGGTGTACGGCAGAACACCGGGGAGCTGTTTTTT. This sequence encodes CASSFGVRQNTGELFF. The full variable domain, its missing parts supplied by reference TRBV5-1 and TRBJ2-2, is KAGVTQTPRYLIKTRGQQVTLSCSPISGHRSVSWYQQTPGQGLQFLFEYFSETQRNKGNFPGRFSGRQFSNSRSEMNVSTLELGDSALYLCASSFGVRQNTGELFFGEGSRLTVL.

This clonotype was counted a few times. The J gene is TRBJ2-7, the V gene TRBV7-8; D ambiguous. Trimming stripped 6 bases from V and 0 bases from J, with 9 bases between. The CDR3 spans 13 residues. From germline, CDR1 is SGHVS and CDR2 FQNEAQ. In DNA form, the CDR3 reads TGTGCCAGCAGACCCCATCACTCCTACGAGCAGTACTTC. Its translation: CASRPHHSYEQYF.

V and J are TRBV20-1 and TRBJ2-1, with TRBD2 identical over 9 bases. CDR3 length: 15 residues. The germline V gene encodes CDR1 DFQATT and CDR2 SNEGSKA (reference sequence). V dropped 1 base and J dropped 12; count of bases not matched to a gene: 13. Here the CDR3 reads CSARGNSGSGSGQFF. CDR3 sequence (DNA): TGCAGTGCTAGAGGGAATAGCGGGAGTGGTAGTGGGCAGTTCTTC.

This chain uses TRBV3-1 with TRBJ1-2; perhaps TRBD1 as D (6 bases). The CDR3 consists of 16 residues. The V and J ends lost 6 bases and 4 bases respectively, with 21 bases between them. Germline CDR1 reads LGHDT; CDR2 reads YNNKEL (reference sequence). The CDR3: CASSPTVSTGSYGYTF. Written as DNA, the CDR3 is TGTGCCAGCAGTCCCACCGTATCTACAGGGAGCTATGGCTACACCTTC.

This clonotype was seen only a few times. The gene calls are TRBV20-1 and TRBJ2-7; 7 nucleotides align to TRBD2. The CDR3 spans 13 residues. Germline CDR1 is DFQATT and CDR2 is SNEGSKA (reference sequence). V lost 6 bases, J lost 1 base, and 6 bases stayed unmatched. CDR3 protein: CSAAAGPSYEQYF. The CDR3 DNA reads TGCAGTGCGGCAGCGGGACCTTCCTACGAGCAGTACTTC.

Written as DNA, the CDR3 is TGTGCCAGCAGCTTGGCCCGGACAGGGGTATACGAGCAGTACTTC. Amino acids: CASSLARTGVYEQYF. The chain is built from TRBV5-4 and TRBJ2-7, with 9 bases aligning to TRBD1. This CDR3 region has 15 residues. From germline, CDR1 is SGHNT and CDR2 YYREEE (reference sequence). Trimming removed 0 bases from V and 4 bases from J; junction bases left unmatched: 5.

In its sample, this clonotype was seen a few times. The chain employs TRBV4-3 and TRBJ2-2; no definite D call. This CDR3 has 16 residues. Germline assignment: CDR1 LGHNA and CDR2 YSLEER. V shed 1 base and J shed 4 bases, with 13 bases lying between them. The DNA for the CDR3 is TGCGCCAGCAGCCAAGTCAGGAGCGCTGCCACCGGGGAGCTGTTTTTT. Its protein is CASSQVRSAATGELFF.

The gene calls are TRBV3-1 and TRBJ1-1, with 10 bases matching TRBD1. With V trimmed by 4 bases and J by 3 bases, 5 bases remained unmatched. The CDR3 is 15 amino acids. Germline-derived CDR1 and CDR2 are LGHDT and YNNKEL (reference sequence). The CDR3 spells CASSRQGARYTEAFF. The DNA of the CDR3 is TGTGCCAGCAGCCGACAGGGGGCCCGGTACACTGAAGCTTTCTTT.

This clonotype was seen more than once but under ten times. This sequence joins TRBV18 and TRBJ2-1; TRBD1 matches at 7 bases. Per the germline V gene, CDR1 is KGHSH and CDR2 is LQKENI. The CDR3 runs to 15 residues. J lost 9 bases, V lost 0 bases, and 8 bases had no gene match. CDR3 protein: CASSPPRDSVGEQFF. CDR3 DNA: TGTGCCAGCTCACCACCCCGGGACAGCGTGGGTGAGCAGTTCTTC.